Given below is one T cell receptor beta chain in context. The Seattle site enrolled patients during active infection and followed them longitudinally. This sample is part of a study of blood T cell repertoires in COVID-19. About the study: T cells, B-cell-depleted T cells, or PBMCs supplied cDNA or gDNA.

Source study methods: For nucleated cells, counts were estimated from reference gene primer amplification. Repertoires were generated with immunoSEQ multiplex PCR, while TCRdb's copy carries only in-frame clones and drops some. Clone size and the V and J calls come from that table; the DNA yielded D and trimming. This sample has roughly 180,000 clones, with approximately 94% found just once. The sample was peripheral blood. The receptor's source is a man aged 25 to 40 with COVID-19, enrolled during active disease.

The CDR3 here is CASRTSVNQETQYF. Here the CDR3 DNA reads TGTGCCAGTAGAACTAGCGTGAACCAAGAGACCCAGTACTTC. The chain couples TRBV19 to TRBJ2-5; 7 positions match TRBD2. J gave up 0 bases and V 6 bases, and 4 bases lay outside the gene matches. This CDR3 comprises 14 residues. The germline V gene has CDR1 LNHDA and CDR2 SQIVND (reference sequence).